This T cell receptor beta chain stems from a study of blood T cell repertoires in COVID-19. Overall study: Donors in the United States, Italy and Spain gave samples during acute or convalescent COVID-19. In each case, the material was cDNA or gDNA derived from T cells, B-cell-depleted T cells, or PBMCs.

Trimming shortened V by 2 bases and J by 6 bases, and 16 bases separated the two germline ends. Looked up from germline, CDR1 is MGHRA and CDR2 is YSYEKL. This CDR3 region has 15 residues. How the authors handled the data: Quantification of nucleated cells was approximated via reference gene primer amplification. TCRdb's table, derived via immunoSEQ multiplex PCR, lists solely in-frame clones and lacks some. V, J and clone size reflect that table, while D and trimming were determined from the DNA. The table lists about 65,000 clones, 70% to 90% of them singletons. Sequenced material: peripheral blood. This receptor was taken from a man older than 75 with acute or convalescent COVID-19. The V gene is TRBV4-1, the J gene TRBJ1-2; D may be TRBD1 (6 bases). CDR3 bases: TGCGCCAGCAGCCAACTCCAGACAGGATCCCATGGCTACACCTTC. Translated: CASSQLQTGSHGYTF.